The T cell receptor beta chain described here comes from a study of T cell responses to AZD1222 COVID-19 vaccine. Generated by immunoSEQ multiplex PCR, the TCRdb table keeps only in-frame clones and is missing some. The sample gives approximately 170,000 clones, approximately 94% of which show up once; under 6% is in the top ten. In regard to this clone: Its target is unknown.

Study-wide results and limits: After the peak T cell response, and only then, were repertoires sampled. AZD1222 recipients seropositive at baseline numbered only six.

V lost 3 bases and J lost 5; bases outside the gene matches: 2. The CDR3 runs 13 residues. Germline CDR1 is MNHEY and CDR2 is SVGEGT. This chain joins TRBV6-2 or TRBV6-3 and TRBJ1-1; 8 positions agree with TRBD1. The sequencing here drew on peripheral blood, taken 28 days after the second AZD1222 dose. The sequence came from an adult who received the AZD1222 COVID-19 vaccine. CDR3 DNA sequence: TGTGCCAGCAGTTATACAGGGGGGACTGAAGCTTTCTTT. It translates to CASSYTGGTEAFF.